These 10 T cell receptor beta chains were sequenced from one sample in a study of identical twins. One entry per CDR3 protein, called by TCRdb with MiXCR from the 5' RACE reads. Among more than 200,000 distinct CDR3 sequences listed, about 14% were seen once. The sample was memory (CD45RO+) T cells sorted from blood. The origin of the receptors is a woman between 18 and 29 years old in good health.

The chain employs TRBV7-2 and TRBJ2-1; possible D gene TRBD2, 6 bases. Per the germline V gene, CDR1 is SGHTA and CDR2 is FQGNSA. V shed 5 bases and J shed 0 bases, with 11 bases lying between them. This CDR3 contains 15 residues. CDR3 DNA: TGTGCCAGCAGCACCAAGACTAGCTCCTACAATGAGCAGTTCTTC. Its translation is CASSTKTSSYNEQFF.

A few counts support this clonotype. The chain employs TRBV3-1 and TRBJ1-5; D is ambiguous. The CDR3 loop spans 13 amino acids. Germline lookup yields CDR1 LGHDT and CDR2 YNNKEL (reference sequence). Trimming took 4 bases from V and 5 from J, leaving 9 bases between them. The CDR3 loop is CASSRTIDQPQHF. The CDR3 nucleotides are TGTGCCAGCAGCCGAACGATTGATCAGCCCCAGCATTTT.

The chain recombines TRBV20-1 with TRBJ2-2, with a tentative D call TRBD2 (6 bases). Trimming stripped 0 bases from V and 4 bases from J, with 15 bases between. The CDR3 contains 16 residues. Germline CDR1 and CDR2: DFQATT and SNEGSKA (reference sequence). Here the CDR3 reads CSARDILRGGTGELFF. CDR3 DNA: TGCAGTGCTAGAGATATCTTAAGGGGAGGCACCGGGGAGCTGTTTTTT.

This clonotype has a count of ten or more. CDR3 DNA: TGTGCCAGCAGCTTAGCGGGCACTAGCACAGATACGCAGTATTTT. It encodes CASSLAGTSTDTQYF. The chain employs TRBV7-2 and TRBJ2-3; D gene unclear. The germline V gene encodes CDR1 SGHTA and CDR2 FQGNSA. There are 15 residues in the CDR3. V was trimmed by 0 bases and J by 0 bases, leaving 7 bases between them.

The CDR3 nucleotides read TGTGCCATCAGCACAGACAGGGGGCGCAGTCCCCTCCACTTT. Amino acids: CAISTDRGRSPLHF. V is TRBV10-3 and J is TRBJ1-6; 10 nucleotides line up with TRBD1. V was pared by 6 bases and J by 13 bases, with 9 bases of the junction left unmatched. Germline CDR1 reads ENHRY; CDR2 reads SYGVKD. This CDR3 has 14 residues.

The chain has TRBV7-4 and TRBJ2-7; 8 bases line up with TRBD1. CDR3 length: 13 amino acids. Germline trimming cut 6 bases from V and 6 bases from J; bases unmatched to any gene: 7. Germline V gene data show CDR1 as SGHVT and CDR2 as SQSDAQ. CDR3 in DNA: TGTGCCAGCAGGCGGACAGGGATCCGCGAGCAGTACTTC. Its protein is CASRRTGIREQYF.

This clonotype was observed a handful of times. This sequence joins TRBV4-2 and TRBJ2-1; 7 bases match TRBD2. The CDR3 loop spans 16 amino acids. The junction had 7 bases not matched to a gene; V was cut back by 1 base and J by 4 bases. Germline V gene sequence: CDR1 LGHNA, CDR2 YNFKEQ. The CDR3 spells CASSQVGGPGYNEQFF. CDR3 in DNA: TGTGCCAGCAGCCAAGTGGGAGGGCCTGGGTACAATGAGCAGTTCTTC.

The chain carries TRBV6-5 and TRBJ2-3; 7 bases agree with TRBD1. Germline CDR1 and CDR2: MNHEY and SVGAGI. The CDR3 has 16 residues. Trimming removed 0 bases from V and 6 bases from J; junction bases left unmatched: 9. CDR3: CASSYSPGQSGDTQYF. The CDR3, as DNA: TGTGCCAGCAGTTACTCTCCGGGACAGTCGGGGGATACGCAGTATTTT.

The V and J genes are TRBV5-6 and TRBJ2-7; 7 bases line up with TRBD1. Trimming took 0 bases from V and 4 from J; bases not matched to a gene: 7. The V gene's germline CDR1 is SGHDT and CDR2 YYEEEE. This CDR3 contains 15 residues. In DNA form, the CDR3 reads TGTGCCAGCAGCTTGGTGGGACAGTGGTCATACGAGCAGTACTTC. This encodes CASSLVGQWSYEQYF.

CDR3 sequence (DNA): TGTGCCAGCAGTTACTCGGGGGGAAACTATGGCTACACCTTC. It translates to CASSYSGGNYGYTF. The gene calls are TRBV6-5 and TRBJ1-2, with D tentatively TRBD1 (5 bases). Germline V CDR1 and CDR2: MNHEY, SVGAGI. CDR3 length: 14 amino acids. Trimming removed 0 bases from V and 2 bases from J, with 7 bases in between.